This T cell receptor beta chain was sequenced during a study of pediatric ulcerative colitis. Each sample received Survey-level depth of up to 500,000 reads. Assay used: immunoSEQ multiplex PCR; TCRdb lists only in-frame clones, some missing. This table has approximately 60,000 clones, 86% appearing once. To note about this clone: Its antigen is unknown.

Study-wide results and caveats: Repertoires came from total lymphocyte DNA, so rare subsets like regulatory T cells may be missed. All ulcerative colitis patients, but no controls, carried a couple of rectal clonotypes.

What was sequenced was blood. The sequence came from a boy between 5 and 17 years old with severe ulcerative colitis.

The CDR3 spells CASSADGYYGYTF. DNA of the CDR3: TGTGCCAGCAGTGCGGACGGTTACTATGGCTACACCTTC. The chain employs TRBV6-5 and TRBJ1-2, with no clear D. The CDR3 is 13 residues long. Germline assignment: CDR1 MNHEY and CDR2 SVGAGI. The germline V and J ends were trimmed by 5 bases and 3 bases, with 10 bases remaining between them.